This is a list of T cell receptor beta chains from one sample in a study of T-cell memory formation after mild COVID-19. TCRdb independently ran MiXCR on the 5' RACE reads; one entry per CDR3 protein. The repertoire holds roughly 550,000 distinct CDR3 sequences, with about 20% as singletons. The material sequenced was PBMCs or a T cell subset sorted from them (not recorded which). The source of these receptors is an adult woman who had mild COVID-19 (a few samples of this study predate the infection). Cell type and time point are not known. Both conserved end residues are trimmed from each CDR3. Where a row states a size, it is once, few, many or the class of an expanded clone; other rows omit it.

v_call	clone_size	j_call	cdr3_aa
TRBV7-2	many	TRBJ2-5	ASSLGGGAKTQY
TRBV4-1	.	TRBJ2-3	ASSASARTDTQY
TRBV27	.	TRBJ1-1	ASILRQGWTEAF
TRBV9	.	TRBJ2-1	ASSANGYNEQF
TRBV20-1	few	TRBJ2-3	SAGIAGFHTDTQY
TRBV7-9	many	TRBJ2-5	ASRNREEETQY
TRBV11-2	.	TRBJ2-2	ASSLSGAGTGELF
TRBV24-1	.	TRBJ2-1	ATSGSMKDNEQF
TRBV5-1	few	TRBJ2-1	ASSLVIQNNEQF
TRBV2	few	TRBJ2-1	ASSESRFVQF
TRBV12-3/TRBV12-4	.	TRBJ1-2	ASSLALGTETPYGYT
TRBV6-6	few	TRBJ2-1	ASSYPQSSREGYNEQF
TRBV12-3/TRBV12-4	few	TRBJ2-1	ASSPAGLSSYNEQF
TRBV18	few	TRBJ2-1	ASSLKLEEGNEQF
TRBV20-1	.	TRBJ1-4	SAREDRGEKLF
TRBV29-1	.	TRBJ2-1	SVDAGLAGSYNEQF
TRBV12-3/TRBV12-4	few	TRBJ2-7	ASSFLVGPGYEQY
TRBV7-2	few	TRBJ2-5	ASSPLVETQY
TRBV7-9	.	TRBJ2-1	ASSLTSGRFDEQF
TRBV27	.	TRBJ2-7	ASSLAGDRVMEY
TRBV29-1	.	TRBJ1-1	SVDNEVGNTEAF
TRBV29-1	.	TRBJ1-2	SVRTGADYGYT
TRBV11-2	many	TRBJ1-2	ASSPADYGYT
TRBV2	.	TRBJ1-6	ASSEAGQRSYNSPLH
TRBV5-6	.	TRBJ2-3	ASSLGGGVTDTQY
TRBV5-1	.	TRBJ2-5	ASSLVAGTETQY
TRBV9	few	TRBJ2-3	ASSPRAGDGTDTQY
TRBV5-1	.	TRBJ1-2	ASSPDGHSYGYT
TRBV3-1	.	TRBJ1-2	ASSRTDYGYT
TRBV9	few	TRBJ2-1	ASSAGTSGISDEQF
TRBV13	.	TRBJ1-1	ASSSGPTWNTEAF
TRBV18	many	TRBJ2-3	ASSPSGLAGGRSGDTQY
TRBV6-5	few	TRBJ1-1	ASSYSRQGRRNTEAF
TRBV10-3	.	TRBJ2-1	ATGLAGGSNEQF
TRBV9	many	TRBJ2-5	ASSASGGAGETQY
TRBV12-3/TRBV12-4	.	TRBJ1-1	ASSPEKLGSTEAF
TRBV4-2	.	TRBJ1-5	ASSQQGWGNQPQH
TRBV11-2	many	TRBJ2-5	ASSLEAAMGGETQY
TRBV27	few	TRBJ2-7	ASSYTGPSGSKQY
TRBV2	.	TRBJ1-6	ASYGNSPLH
TRBV7-2	few	TRBJ2-7	ASSPETSGPGFSYEQY
TRBV12-3/TRBV12-4	few	TRBJ1-3	ASTPKDSSGNTIY
TRBV4-2	.	TRBJ1-6	ASSPLEGVGSPLH
TRBV7-9	many	TRBJ2-7	ASSLQGTGTYEQY
TRBV6-6	.	TRBJ2-1	AIRDSYNEQF
TRBV24-1	many	TRBJ2-2	ATSDLTDTGELF
TRBV9	.	TRBJ2-2	ASSAETDGTLRGVTGELF
TRBV10-3	.	TRBJ2-7	AISAGGVTYEQY
TRBV6-5	few	TRBJ2-2	ASSHGQGLAGYTGELF
TRBV29-1	few	TRBJ2-1	SVEDPTYNEQF
TRBV5-1	few	TRBJ1-1	ASSQGTENTEAF